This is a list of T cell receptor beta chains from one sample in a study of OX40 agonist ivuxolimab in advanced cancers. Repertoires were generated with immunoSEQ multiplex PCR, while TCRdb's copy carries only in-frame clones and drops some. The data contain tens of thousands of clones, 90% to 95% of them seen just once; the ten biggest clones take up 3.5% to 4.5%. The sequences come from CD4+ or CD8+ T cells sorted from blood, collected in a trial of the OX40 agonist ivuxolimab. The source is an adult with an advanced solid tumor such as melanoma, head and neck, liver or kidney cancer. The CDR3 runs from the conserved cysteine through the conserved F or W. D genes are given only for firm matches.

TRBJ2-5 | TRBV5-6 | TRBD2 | TGTGCCAGCAGCTGGGGGACTAGCGGTGAGAGAGAGACCCAGTACTTC | CASSWGTSGERETQYF
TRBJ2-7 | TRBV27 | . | TGTGCCAGCAGTTTGACCGGGACCTCCTACGAGCAGTACTTC | CASSLTGTSYEQYF
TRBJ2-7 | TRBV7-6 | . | TGTGCCAGCAGCTTAGGGGAGCCCTACGAGCAGTACTTC | CASSLGEPYEQYF
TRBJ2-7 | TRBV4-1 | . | TGCGCCAGCAGCCAAGAATACTCCTACGAGCAGTACTTC | CASSQEYSYEQYF
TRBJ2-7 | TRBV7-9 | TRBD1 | TGTGCCAGCAGCACCCGGACAGGGGAACACGAGCAGTACTTC | CASSTRTGEHEQYF
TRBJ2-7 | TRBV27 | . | TGTGCCAGCAGTTCACAGGTTCACCCCTACGAGCAGTACTTC | CASSSQVHPYEQYF
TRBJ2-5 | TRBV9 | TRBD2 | TGTGCCAGCAGCGTAGCTGGGGGGGGTGGAGAGACCCAGTACTTC | CASSVAGGGGETQYF
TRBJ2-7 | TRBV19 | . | TGTGCCAGTAGTGCACAGGAGAGCTCCTACGAGCAGTACTTC | CASSAQESSYEQYF
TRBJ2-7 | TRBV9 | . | TGTGCCAGCAGCCACGGGGGAAACTACGAGCAGTACTTC | CASSHGGNYEQYF
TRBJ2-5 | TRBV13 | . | TGTGCCAGCAGCTCCGGGTTAACGGGGGCAGAGACCCAGTACTTC | CASSSGLTGAETQYF
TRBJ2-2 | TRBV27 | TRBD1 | TGTGCCAGCAGTTTATTCCAGGGGGCCACCGGGGAGCTGTTTTTT | CASSLFQGATGELFF
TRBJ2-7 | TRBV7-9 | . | TGTGCCAGCAGCTCGGACACCCACGAGCAGTACTTC | CASSSDTHEQYF
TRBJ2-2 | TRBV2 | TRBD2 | TGTGCCAGCAGTGAAGAGGGGCTAGCGGGAAACACCGGGGAGCTGTTTTTT | CASSEEGLAGNTGELFF
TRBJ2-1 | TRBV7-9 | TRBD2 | TGTGCCAGCAGCTTAAGCGGGAGTTTATACAATGAGCAGTTCTTC | CASSLSGSLYNEQFF
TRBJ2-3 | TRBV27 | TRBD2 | TGTGCCAGCAGTCCTGGCGGGAGGGCCCCCACAGATACGCAGTATTTT | CASSPGGRAPTDTQYF